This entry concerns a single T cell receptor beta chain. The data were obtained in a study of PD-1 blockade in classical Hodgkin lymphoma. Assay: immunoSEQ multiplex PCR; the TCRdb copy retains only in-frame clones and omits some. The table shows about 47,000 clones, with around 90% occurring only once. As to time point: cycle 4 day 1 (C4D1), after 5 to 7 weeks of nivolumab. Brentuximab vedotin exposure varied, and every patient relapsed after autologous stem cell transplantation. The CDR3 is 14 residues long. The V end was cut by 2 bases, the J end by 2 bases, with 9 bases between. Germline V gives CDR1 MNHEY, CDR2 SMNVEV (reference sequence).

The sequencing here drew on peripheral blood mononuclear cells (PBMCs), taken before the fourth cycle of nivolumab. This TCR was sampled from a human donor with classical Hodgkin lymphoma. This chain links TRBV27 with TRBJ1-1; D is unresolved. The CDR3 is CASSLGRSNTEAFF. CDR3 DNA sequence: TGTGCCAGCAGTTTAGGCAGGTCCAACACTGAAGCTTTCTTT.